Listed below are T cell receptor beta chains from one sample, sequenced in a study of T cells in Graves' hyperthyroidism and ophthalmopathy. TCRdb independently ran MiXCR on the multiplex PCR reads; one entry per CDR3 protein. Of roughly 290,000 distinct CDR3 sequences in the sample, more than 10% are singletons; the top ten hold 7.5% to 8%. The sample taken for sequencing was blood. These receptor sequences come from a young woman with Graves' hyperthyroidism that later progressed to Graves' ophthalmopathy. Both conserved end residues are part of each CDR3. A D gene is named only where the DNA matches it firmly.

>TRBV30|TRBD2
CAWRPGLAGEETQYF
>TRBV20-1|-
CSATTSSSYEQYF
>TRBV5-5|TRBD2
CASPGLAGVVTDTQYF
>TRBV7-9|TRBD1
CASSHPGTGFNEQFF
>TRBV10-3|TRBD1
CAAGQGPNTGELFF
>TRBV12-3/TRBV12-4|-
CASSLLGLGYQPQHF
>TRBV18|TRBD2
CASRTSGSTDTQYF
>TRBV20-1|-
CSANSGTSHYEQYF
>TRBV2|-
CASSGTRGPETQYF
>TRBV7-9|-
CASSLEEIYEQYF
>TRBV7-2|TRBD2
CASSRPGVAGAADTQYF
>TRBV9|-
CASSVGSLWDTQYF
>TRBV19|-
CASSIAGVGGYTF
>TRBV20-1|-
CSAKLTGQPQHF
>TRBV6-1|-
CASSERGGTDTQYF
>TRBV5-4|TRBD2
CASGGKGLAGFAGELFF
>TRBV3-2|-
CASSPGRKLGDHHQETQYF
>TRBV5-1|TRBD2
CASSLVAGGPGEEQFF
>TRBV7-2|TRBD1
CASSLGTGRANTEAFF
>TRBV7-3|TRBD2
CASSISSGLAGGGEQFF
>TRBV2|TRBD2
CASSEDTSGGGDTQYF
>TRBV29-1|TRBD2
CSVRTSLSYEQYF
>TRBV5-1|-
CASSSETGNYEQYF
>TRBV7-9|-
CASSFDQIQEYF
>TRBV20-1|-
CSAPGASTYEQYF
>TRBV27|TRBD2
CASSLLAGGPGGTDTQYF